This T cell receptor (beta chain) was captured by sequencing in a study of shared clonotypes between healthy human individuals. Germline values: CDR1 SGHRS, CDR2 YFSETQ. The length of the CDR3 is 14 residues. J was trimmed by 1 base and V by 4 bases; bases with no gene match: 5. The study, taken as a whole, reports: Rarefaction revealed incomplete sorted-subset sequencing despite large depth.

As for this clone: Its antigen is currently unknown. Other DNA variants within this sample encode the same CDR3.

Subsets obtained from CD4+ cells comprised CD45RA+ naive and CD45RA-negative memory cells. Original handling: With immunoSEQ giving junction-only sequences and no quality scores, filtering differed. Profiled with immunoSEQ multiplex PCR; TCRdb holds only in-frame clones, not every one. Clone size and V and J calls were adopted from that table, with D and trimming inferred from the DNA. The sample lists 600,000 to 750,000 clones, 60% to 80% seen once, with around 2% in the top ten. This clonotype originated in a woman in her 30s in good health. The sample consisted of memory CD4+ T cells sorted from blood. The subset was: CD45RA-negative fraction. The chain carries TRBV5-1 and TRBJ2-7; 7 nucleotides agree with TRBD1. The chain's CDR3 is CASSRQGGSYEQYF. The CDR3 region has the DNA TGCGCCAGCAGCCGACAGGGTGGATCCTACGAGCAGTACTTC.